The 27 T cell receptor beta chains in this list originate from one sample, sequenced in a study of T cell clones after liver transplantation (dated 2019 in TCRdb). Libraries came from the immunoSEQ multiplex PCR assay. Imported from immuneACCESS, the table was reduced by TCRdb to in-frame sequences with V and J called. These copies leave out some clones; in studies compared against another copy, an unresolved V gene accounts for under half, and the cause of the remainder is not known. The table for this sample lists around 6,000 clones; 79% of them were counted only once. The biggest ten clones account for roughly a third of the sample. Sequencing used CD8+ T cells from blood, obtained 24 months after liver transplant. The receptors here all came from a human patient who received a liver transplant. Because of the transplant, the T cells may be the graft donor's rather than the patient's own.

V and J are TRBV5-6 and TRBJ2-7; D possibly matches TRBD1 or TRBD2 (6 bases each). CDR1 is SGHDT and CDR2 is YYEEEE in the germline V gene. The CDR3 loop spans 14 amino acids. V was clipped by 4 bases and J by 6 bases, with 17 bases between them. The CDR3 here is CASSPGDTRAEQYF. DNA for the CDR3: TGTGCCAGCAGCCCGGGGGACACCCGTGCCGAGCAGTACTTC. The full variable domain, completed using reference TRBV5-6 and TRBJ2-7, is DAGVTQSPTHLIKTRGQQVTLRCSPKSGHDTVSWYQQALGQGPQFIFQYYEEEERQRGNFPDRFSGHQFPNYSSELNVNALLLGDSALYLCASSPGDTRAEQYFGPGTRLTVT.

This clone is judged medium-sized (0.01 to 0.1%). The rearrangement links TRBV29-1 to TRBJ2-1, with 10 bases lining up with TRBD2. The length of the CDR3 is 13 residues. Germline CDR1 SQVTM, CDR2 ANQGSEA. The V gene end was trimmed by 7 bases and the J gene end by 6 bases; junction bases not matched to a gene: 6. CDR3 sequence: CSASGGASNEQFF. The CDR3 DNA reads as TGCAGCGCAAGCGGGGGGGCGAGCAATGAGCAGTTCTTC.

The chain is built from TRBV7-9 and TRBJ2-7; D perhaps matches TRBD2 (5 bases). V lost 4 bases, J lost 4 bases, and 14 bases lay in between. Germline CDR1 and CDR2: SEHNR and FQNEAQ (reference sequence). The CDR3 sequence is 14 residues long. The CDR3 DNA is TGTGCCAGCAGCTCTAACATGCGAGGGTACGAGCAGTACTTC. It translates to CASSSNMRGYEQYF.

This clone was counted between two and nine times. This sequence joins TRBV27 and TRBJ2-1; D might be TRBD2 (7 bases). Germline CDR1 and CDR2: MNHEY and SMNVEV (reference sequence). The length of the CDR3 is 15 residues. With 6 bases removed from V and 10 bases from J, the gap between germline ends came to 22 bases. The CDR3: CASRPGGSGGPEQFF. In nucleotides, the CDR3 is TGTGCCAGCAGGCCGGGAGGAAGTGGGGGCCCCGAGCAGTTCTTC.

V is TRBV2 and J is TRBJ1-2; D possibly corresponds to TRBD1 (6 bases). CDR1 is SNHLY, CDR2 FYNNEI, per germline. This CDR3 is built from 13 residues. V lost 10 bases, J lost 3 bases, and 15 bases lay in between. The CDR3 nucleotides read TGTGCCACCCAAACGGGGGGCCACTATGGCTACACCTTC. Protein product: CATQTGGHYGYTF. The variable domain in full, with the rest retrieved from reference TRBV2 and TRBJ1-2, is EPEVTQTPSHQVTQMGQEVILRCVPISNHLYFYWYRQILGQKVEFLVSFYNNEISEKSEIFDDQFSVERPDGSNFTLKIRSTKLEDSAMYFCATQTGGHYGYTFGSGTRLTVV.

The CDR3 bases are TGTGCCAGCAGCGGAGGGGACTCCTACAATGAGCAGTTCTTC. Translation: CASSGGDSYNEQFF. This rearrangement joins TRBV28 to TRBJ2-1; maybe TRBD2 (6 bases). Trimming pared 6 bases from V and 0 bases from J, leaving 9 bases between. The CDR3 has 14 amino acids. Germline CDR1 reads MDHEN; CDR2 reads SYDVKM. The variable domain in full, with the rest retrieved from reference TRBV28 and TRBJ2-1, is DVKVTQSSRYLVKRTGEKVFLECVQDMDHENMFWYRQDPGLGLRLIYFSYDVKMKEKGDIPEGYSVSREKKERFSLILESASTNQTSMYLCASSGGDSYNEQFFGPGTRLTVL.

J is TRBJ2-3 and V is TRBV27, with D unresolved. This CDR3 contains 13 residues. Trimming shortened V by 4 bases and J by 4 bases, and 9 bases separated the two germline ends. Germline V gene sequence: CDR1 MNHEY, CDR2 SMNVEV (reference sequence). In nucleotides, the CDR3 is TGTGCCAGCAGTTATGAGGCCCCAGATACGCAGTATTTT. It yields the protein CASSYEAPDTQYF.

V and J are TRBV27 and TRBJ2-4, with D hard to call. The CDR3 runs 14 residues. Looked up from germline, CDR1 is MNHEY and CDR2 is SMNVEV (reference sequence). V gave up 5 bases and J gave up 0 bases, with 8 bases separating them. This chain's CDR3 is CASSGLLAKNIQYF. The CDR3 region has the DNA TGTGCCAGCAGTGGTCTTCTAGCCAAAAACATTCAGTACTTC.

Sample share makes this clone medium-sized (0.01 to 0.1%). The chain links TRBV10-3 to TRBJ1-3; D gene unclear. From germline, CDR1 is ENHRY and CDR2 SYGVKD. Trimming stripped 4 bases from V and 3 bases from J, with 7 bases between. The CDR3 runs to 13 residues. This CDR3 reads CAISVADGNTIYF. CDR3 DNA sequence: TGTGCCATCAGTGTGGCAGATGGAAACACCATATATTTT.

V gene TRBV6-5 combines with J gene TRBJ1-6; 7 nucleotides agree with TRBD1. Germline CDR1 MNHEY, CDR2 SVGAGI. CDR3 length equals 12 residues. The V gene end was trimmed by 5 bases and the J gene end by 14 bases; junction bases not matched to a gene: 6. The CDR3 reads CASSPGGRALHF. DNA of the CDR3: TGTGCCAGCAGTCCAGGGGGTAGGGCCCTCCACTTT.

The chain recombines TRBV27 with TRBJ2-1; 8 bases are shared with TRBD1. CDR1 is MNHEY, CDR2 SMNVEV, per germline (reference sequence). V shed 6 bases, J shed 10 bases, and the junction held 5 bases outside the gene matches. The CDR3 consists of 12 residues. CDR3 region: CASRPGTGEQFF. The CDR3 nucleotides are TGTGCCAGCAGACCCGGGACAGGCGAGCAGTTCTTC.

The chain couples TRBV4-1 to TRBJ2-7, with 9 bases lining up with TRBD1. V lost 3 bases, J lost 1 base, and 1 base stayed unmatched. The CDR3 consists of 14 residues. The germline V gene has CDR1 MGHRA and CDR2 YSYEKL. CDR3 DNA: TGCGCCAGCAGCCACGGGACAGGGTCCTACGAGCAGTACTTC. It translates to CASSHGTGSYEQYF.

In DNA, the CDR3 is TGTGCCAGCAGTTGGGGAGTAAATGAGCAGTTCTTC. Its translation: CASSWGVNEQFF. This chain uses TRBV27 with TRBJ2-1; TRBD2 might be the D (5 bases). The V gene lost 4 bases and the J gene lost 7 bases, with 8 bases spanning the gap. The germline CDR1 and CDR2 sequences are MNHEY and SMNVEV (reference sequence). The CDR3 consists of 12 residues.

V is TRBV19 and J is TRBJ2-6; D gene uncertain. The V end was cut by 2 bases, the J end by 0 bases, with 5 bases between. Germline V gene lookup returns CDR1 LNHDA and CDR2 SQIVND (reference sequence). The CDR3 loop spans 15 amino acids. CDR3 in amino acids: CASSITGSGANVLTF. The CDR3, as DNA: TGTGCCAGTAGTATAACTGGCTCTGGGGCCAACGTCCTGACTTTC.

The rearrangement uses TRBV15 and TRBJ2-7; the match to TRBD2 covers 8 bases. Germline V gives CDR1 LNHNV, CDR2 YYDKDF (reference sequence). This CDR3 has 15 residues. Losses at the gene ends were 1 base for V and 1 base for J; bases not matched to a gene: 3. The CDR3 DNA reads TGTGCCACCAGCAGAGCAAGCGGGAGTTCCTACGAGCAGTACTTC. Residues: CATSRASGSSYEQYF.

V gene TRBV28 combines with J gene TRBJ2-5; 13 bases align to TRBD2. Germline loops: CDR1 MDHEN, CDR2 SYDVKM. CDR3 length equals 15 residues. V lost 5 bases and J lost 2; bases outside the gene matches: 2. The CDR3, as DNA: TGTGCCAGCAGTGGGACTAGCGGGGAACAAGAGACCCAGTACTTC. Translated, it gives CASSGTSGEQETQYF.

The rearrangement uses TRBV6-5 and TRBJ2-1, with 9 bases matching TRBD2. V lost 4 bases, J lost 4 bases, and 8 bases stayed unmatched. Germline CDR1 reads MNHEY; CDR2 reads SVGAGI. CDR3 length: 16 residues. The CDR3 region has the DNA TGTGCCAGCAGTTCGGTGGCGGGAGGGCCATACAATGAGCAGTTCTTC. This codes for CASSSVAGGPYNEQFF.

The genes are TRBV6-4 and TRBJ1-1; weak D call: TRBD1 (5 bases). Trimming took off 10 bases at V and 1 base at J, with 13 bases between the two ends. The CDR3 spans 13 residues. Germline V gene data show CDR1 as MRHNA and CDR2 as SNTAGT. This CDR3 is CATKGPSNTEAFF. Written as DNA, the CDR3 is TGTGCCACAAAGGGACCTTCGAACACTGAAGCTTTCTTT.

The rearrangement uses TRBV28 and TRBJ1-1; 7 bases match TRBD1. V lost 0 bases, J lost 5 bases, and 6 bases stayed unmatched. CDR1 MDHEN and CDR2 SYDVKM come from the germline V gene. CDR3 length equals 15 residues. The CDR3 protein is CASSLWPTGRTEAFF. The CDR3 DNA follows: TGTGCCAGCAGTTTATGGCCGACAGGGCGAACTGAAGCTTTCTTT.

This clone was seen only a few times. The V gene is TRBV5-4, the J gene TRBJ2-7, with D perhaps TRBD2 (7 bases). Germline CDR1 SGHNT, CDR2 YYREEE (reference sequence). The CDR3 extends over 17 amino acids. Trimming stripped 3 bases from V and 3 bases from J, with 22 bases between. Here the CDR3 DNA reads TGTGCCAGCAGCTGGGGGAAGGGCGGGGGCCTTCTCTACGAGCAGTACTTC. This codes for CASSWGKGGGLLYEQYF.

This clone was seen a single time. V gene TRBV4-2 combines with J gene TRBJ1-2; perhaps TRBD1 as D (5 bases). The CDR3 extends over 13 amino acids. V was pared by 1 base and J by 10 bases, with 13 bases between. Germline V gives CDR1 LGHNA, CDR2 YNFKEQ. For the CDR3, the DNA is TGTGCCAGCAGCCAAGTCGCAGGGTCTATCTACACCTTC. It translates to CASSQVAGSIYTF.

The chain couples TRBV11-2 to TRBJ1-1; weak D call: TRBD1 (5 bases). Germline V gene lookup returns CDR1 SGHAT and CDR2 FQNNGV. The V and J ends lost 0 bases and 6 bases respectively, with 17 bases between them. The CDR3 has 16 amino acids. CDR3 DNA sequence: TGTGCCAGCAGCTTAGAGCTCACGGGTTGGGGCGCTGAAGCTTTCTTT. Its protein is CASSLELTGWGAEAFF.

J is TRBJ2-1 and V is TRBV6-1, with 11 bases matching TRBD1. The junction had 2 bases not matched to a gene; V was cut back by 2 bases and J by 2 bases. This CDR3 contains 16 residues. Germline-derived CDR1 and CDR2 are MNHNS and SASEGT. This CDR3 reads CASSEPGQGAYNEQFF. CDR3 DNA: TGTGCCAGCAGTGAACCGGGACAGGGGGCCTACAATGAGCAGTTCTTC.

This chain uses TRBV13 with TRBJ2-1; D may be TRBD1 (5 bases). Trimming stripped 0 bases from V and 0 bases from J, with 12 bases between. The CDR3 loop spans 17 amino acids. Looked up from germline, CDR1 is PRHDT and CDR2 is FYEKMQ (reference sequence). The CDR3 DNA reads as TGTGCCAGCAGCTTAGGCGGTGGAAGGGGCTCCTACAATGAGCAGTTCTTC. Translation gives CASSLGGGRGSYNEQFF.

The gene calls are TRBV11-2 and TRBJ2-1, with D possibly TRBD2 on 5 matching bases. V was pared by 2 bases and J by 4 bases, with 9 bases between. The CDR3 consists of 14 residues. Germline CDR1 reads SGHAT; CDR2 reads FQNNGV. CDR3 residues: CASSLHGEYNEQFF. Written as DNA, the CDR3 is TGTGCCAGCAGCTTACACGGGGAATACAATGAGCAGTTCTTC. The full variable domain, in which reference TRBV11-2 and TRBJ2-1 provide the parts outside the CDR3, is EAGVAQSPRYKIIEKRQSVAFWCNPISGHATLYWYQQILGQGPKLLIQFQNNGVVDDSQLPKDRFSAERLKGVDSTLKIQPAKLEDSAVYLCASSLHGEYNEQFFGPGTRLTVL.

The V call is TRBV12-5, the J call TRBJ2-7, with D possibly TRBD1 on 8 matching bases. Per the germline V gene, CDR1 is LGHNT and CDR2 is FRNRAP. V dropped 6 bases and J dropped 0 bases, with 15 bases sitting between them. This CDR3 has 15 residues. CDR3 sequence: CASGQGGTGSYEQYF. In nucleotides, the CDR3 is TGTGCTAGTGGCCAGGGAGGGACAGGCTCCTACGAGCAGTACTTC.

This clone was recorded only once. The CDR3 here is CASSSLTGQNTEAFF. Written as DNA, the CDR3 is TGTGCCAGCAGTTCTCTGACAGGGCAGAACACTGAAGCTTTCTTT. The chain recombines TRBV6-6 with TRBJ1-1; TRBD1 agrees at 7 bases. The CDR3 runs to 15 residues. After removal of 4 bases from V and 1 base from J, the junction contained 6 bases not matched to a gene. CDR1 MNHNY and CDR2 SVGAGI come from the germline V gene (reference sequence).